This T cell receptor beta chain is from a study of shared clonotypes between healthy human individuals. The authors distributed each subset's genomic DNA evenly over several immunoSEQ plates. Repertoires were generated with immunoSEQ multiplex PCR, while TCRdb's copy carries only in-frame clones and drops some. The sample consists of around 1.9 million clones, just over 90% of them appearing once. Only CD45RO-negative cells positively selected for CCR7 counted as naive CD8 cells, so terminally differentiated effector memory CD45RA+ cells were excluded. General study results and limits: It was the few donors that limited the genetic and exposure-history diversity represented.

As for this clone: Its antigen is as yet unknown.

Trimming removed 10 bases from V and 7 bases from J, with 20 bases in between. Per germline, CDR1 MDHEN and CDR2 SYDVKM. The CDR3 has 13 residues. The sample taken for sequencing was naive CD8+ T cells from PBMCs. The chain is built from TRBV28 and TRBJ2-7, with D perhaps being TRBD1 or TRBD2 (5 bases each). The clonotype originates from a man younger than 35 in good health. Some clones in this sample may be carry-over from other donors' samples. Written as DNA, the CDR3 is TGTGCCACCGGGGCTCCGACTCTACGAGAGCAGTACTTC. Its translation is CATGAPTLREQYF.